This T cell receptor beta chain emerged from a study of blood T cell repertoires in COVID-19. Looking at the study overall: Samples came from the United States, Italy and Spain, spanning acute and convalescent COVID-19.

Only in-frame clones appear in the TCRdb table, and some are missing; sequencing was by immunoSEQ multiplex PCR. The data hold more than 110,000 clones, with over 75% observed a single time. The length of the CDR3 is 17 residues. In germline, CDR1 is LNHDA, CDR2 SQIVND (reference sequence). V lost 4 bases, J lost 0 bases, and 8 bases stayed unmatched. The TCR sequence derives from a woman in her forties or fifties who had recovered from COVID-19. Sequenced material: PBMCs or T cells enriched from blood (not recorded which). This rearrangement joins TRBV19 to TRBJ2-2, with 7 positions matching TRBD1. CDR3 sequence reads: CASSKSRTGPNTGELFF. CDR3 sequence (DNA): TGTGCCAGTAGTAAATCCCGGACAGGCCCGAACACCGGGGAGCTGTTTTTT.